The T cell receptor beta chain described here comes from a study of early T cells in non-severe SARS-CoV-2 infection. Study-wide background: It was bulk RNA from unsorted whole blood that was sequenced, and the chains were unpaired. Whole-study results and caveats: Private and CD4 specificities were missed by VDJdb matching, which favored anti-spike CD8 responses.

This clonotype was recorded at least ten times. Antigen unknown. Unique molecular identifiers (one per individual cDNA molecule) were attached. Using its own MiXCR run on the 5' RACE reads, TCRdb lists one record per CDR3 protein. The sample yields about 130,000 distinct CDR3 sequences, around 14% seen once. V was trimmed by 6 bases and J by 4 bases, leaving 16 bases between them. The CDR3 spans 15 residues. CDR1 is MNHNS and CDR2 is SASEGT in the germline V gene. The J gene is TRBJ1-5, the V gene TRBV6-1; perhaps TRBD1 as D (5 bases). Source material: whole blood. The TCR was taken from an adult who was a healthcare worker with PCR-confirmed SARS-CoV-2 infection or an uninfected control (not recorded which). The chain's CDR3 is CASRPTSGVNQPQHF. CDR3 in DNA: TGTGCCAGCAGACCCACGTCGGGGGTAAATCAGCCCCAGCATTTT.